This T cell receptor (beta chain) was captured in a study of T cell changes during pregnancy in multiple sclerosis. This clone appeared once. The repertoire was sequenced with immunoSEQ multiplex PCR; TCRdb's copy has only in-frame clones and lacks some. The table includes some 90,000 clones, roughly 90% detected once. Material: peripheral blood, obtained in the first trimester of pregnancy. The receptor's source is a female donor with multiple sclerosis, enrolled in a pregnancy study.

CDR3 sequence reads: CASRASGGTGELFF. CDR3 sequence (DNA): TGTGCCAGCAGGGCTAGCGGAGGCACCGGGGAGCTGTTTTTT. The chain employs TRBV14 and TRBJ2-2; 7 bases fit TRBD2. This CDR3 is 14 amino acids long. CDR1 and CDR2 from the germline V gene are SGHDN and FVKESK. V lost 6 bases, J lost 4 bases, and 5 bases stayed unmatched.